Listed here are 24 T cell receptor beta chains from one sample, sequenced in a study of tumor and adjacent non-tumor tissue in lung cancer. This sample's RNA came from whole unsorted tissue. This non-tumor lung sample came from over 3 cm beyond the tumor edge. The library came from three nested PCR rounds adapted from ARM-PCR protocols. TCRdb called the multiplex PCR reads again in MiXCR, with one record for every CDR3 protein. Among 60,000 to 85,000 distinct CDR3 sequences listed, around 76% were seen once. The sequenced sample was distant non-tumor lung tissue. These receptor sequences come from a man between 65 and 85 years old with non-small cell lung cancer.

This clonotype was seen repeatedly, ten times or more. The genes are TRBV6-1 and TRBJ1-6, with D perhaps TRBD1 (5 bases). This CDR3 has 15 amino acids. Germline CDR1 is MNHNS and CDR2 is SASEGT. V was cut by 1 base and J by 9 bases, with 13 bases left in between. The DNA for the CDR3 is TGTGCCAGCAGTGAAGGAGGGGTTGACAGTTCACCCCTCCACTTT. Amino acids: CASSEGGVDSSPLHF.

About this clonotype itself: The CDR3 ends on some other residue instead of the conserved phenylalanine or tryptophan, so this is likely a read error. V is TRBV6-5 and J is TRBJ1-6, with D perhaps TRBD1 (5 bases). Germline assignment: CDR1 MNHEY and CDR2 SVGAGI. This CDR3 is 13 amino acids long. The V end was cut by 7 bases, the J end by 10 bases, with 14 bases between. The CDR3 DNA reads as TGTGCCAGCAATGCAGGGTTTTTGTCACCCCTCCACTTA. Amino acids: CASNAGFLSPLHL.

As regards this clonotype: Germline and junction disagree at one end, which may indicate a read error. This CDR3 reads CSIIVVPEAVF. As DNA, the CDR3 is TGCAGCATTATTGTAGTCCCTGAAGCCGTCTTT. The chain links TRBV29-1 to TRBJ1-1, with no clear D. The CDR3 extends over 11 amino acids. CDR1 SQVTM and CDR2 ANQGSEA come from the germline V gene.

The chain employs TRBV12-3 or TRBV12-4 and TRBJ2-1; a possible D gene is TRBD2 (6 bases). This CDR3 spans 16 amino acids. V was trimmed by 3 bases and J by 6 bases, leaving 18 bases between them. DNA for the CDR3: TGTGCCAGCAGTTTTTTGATTGGGGGACTTATCAATGAGCAGTTCTTC. This gives the protein CASSFLIGGLINEQFF.

The chain links TRBV20-1 to TRBJ1-6; D unresolved. The V gene lost 6 bases and the J gene lost 7 bases, with 13 bases spanning the gap. Germline V gene sequence: CDR1 DFQATT, CDR2 SNEGSKA (reference sequence). The CDR3 length is 13 residues. The CDR3 nucleotides are TGCAGTGCCGAGGACCGAACAAATTCACCCCTCCACTTT. It is translated as CSAEDRTNSPLHF.

This clonotype was recorded many times. One junction end disagrees with the germline gene, perhaps due to a read error. The chain couples TRBV4-1 to TRBJ1-1; D is possibly TRBD1 (6 bases). Germline lookup yields CDR1 MGHRA and CDR2 YSYEKL. The CDR3 has 14 amino acids. The CDR3 loop reads CASSQDWTETEALF. CDR3 sequence (DNA): TGCGCCAGCAGCCAAGATTGGACAGAAACTGAAGCTCTCTTT.

This clonotype was seen only a few times. The chain links TRBV6-1 to TRBJ1-2; 8 bases align to TRBD1. This CDR3 has 15 residues. Germline V gene lookup returns CDR1 MNHNS and CDR2 SASEGT. CDR3 protein: CVSTARDRNGGGYTF. CDR3 nucleotide sequence: TGTGTCAGTACCGCACGGGACAGGAACGGTGGTGGCTACACCTTC.

This chain joins TRBV6-2 or TRBV6-3 and TRBJ1-6; the D is unclear. The CDR3 runs to 14 residues. V lost 8 bases to trimming and J lost 7 bases, with 15 bases between them. CDR1 and CDR2 from the germline V gene are MNHEY and SVGEGT. The CDR3 DNA follows: TGTGCCAGCGTTGAACTTAGCAAGAATTCACCCCTCCACTTT. Its protein is CASVELSKNSPLHF.

The sample holds one count of this clonotype. The chain recombines TRBV4-1 with TRBJ2-7, with 9 bases fitting TRBD2. The germline gives CDR1 MGHRA, CDR2 YSYEKL. The CDR3 spans 17 residues. V dropped 1 base and J dropped 10; count of bases not matched to a gene: 17. The CDR3 nucleotides read TGCGCCAGCAGCCAAGCGATGGTAGCGGGGGCTCTCTATGATCAGTACTTC. It yields the protein CASSQAMVAGALYDQYF.

The V gene is TRBV11-2, the J gene TRBJ2-7; D is undetermined. CDR3 length equals 12 residues. The germline V gene encodes CDR1 SGHAT and CDR2 FQNNGV. The V end lost 6 bases, the J end lost 7 bases, and 13 bases lay between the germline ends. The CDR3 nucleotides are TGTGCCAGCAGTTTATATGAGCCGGAGCAGTACTTC. It translates to CASSLYEPEQYF.

With regard to this clonotype: The junction departs from germline at one end; a sequencing error may be responsible. The V call is TRBV11-2, the J call TRBJ2-3; TRBD2 aligns across 9 bases. Germline CDR1 is SGHAT and CDR2 is FQNNGV. CDR3 length equals 17 residues. The CDR3 nucleotides are TGTGCCAACAGCCCTAGACTAGCGGAGGGGCATCGAGATACGCAGTACTTT. It specifies CANSPRLAEGHRDTQYF.

A word on this clonotype: This may be a read error, as it is one base from a much larger clone. V and J are TRBV5-5 and TRBJ2-7; D not certain. This CDR3 contains 14 residues. V shed 9 bases and J shed 0 bases, with 16 bases lying between them. CDR1 SGHKS and CDR2 YYEKEE come from the germline V gene (reference sequence). The CDR3 spells CANSFDIPSYEQYF. CDR3 coding DNA: TGTGCCAACAGTTTCGACATCCCCTCCTACGAGCAGTACTTC.

The genes are TRBV5-5 and TRBJ2-5; D is unresolved. Germline V lookup: CDR1 SGHKS, CDR2 YYEKEE (reference sequence). The CDR3 is made up of 13 amino acids. The CDR3 reads CAISLVSPKTQYF. The CDR3 DNA reads TGTGCAATCAGCTTGGTCAGTCCGAAGACCCAGTACTTC.

This clonotype appeared a single time. The junction departs from germline at one end; a sequencing error may be responsible. The chain has TRBV6-1 and TRBJ1-6, with 7 bases lining up with TRBD1. Germline-derived CDR1 and CDR2 are MNHNS and SASEGT. The CDR3 runs to 13 residues. The CDR3 DNA sequence: TGTGCCAGCCGTGGACAGGCGTATTCACCCCTCCGCTTT. Translating gives CASRGQAYSPLRF.

Comment on this clonotype: With a much larger clone just one base away, this may be a read error. This sequence joins TRBV13 and TRBJ2-5, with D maybe TRBD2 (7 bases). Germline CDR1 and CDR2: PRHDT and FYEKMQ (reference sequence). The CDR3 is made up of 15 amino acids. The CDR3 here is CGSSLMGGAGETQYF. CDR3 bases: TGTGGCAGCAGCTTAATGGGGGGGGCTGGAGAGACCCAGTACTTC. Full variable domain (remainder filled in from reference TRBV13 and TRBJ2-5): AAGVIQSPRHLIKEKRETATLKCYPIPRHDTVYWYQQGPGQDPQFLISFYEKMQSDKGSIPDRFSAQQFSDYHSELNMSSLELGDSALYFCGSSLMGGAGETQYFGPGTRLLVL.

The V and J genes are TRBV11-3 and TRBJ2-3; possibly TRBD1 for D (5 bases). Germline V lookup: CDR1 SGHNT, CDR2 YENEEA. V was pared by 7 bases and J by 15 bases, with 29 bases between. This CDR3 region has 15 residues. For the CDR3, the DNA is TGTGCCAGCACCCGTCGTGAAGTAAGCACAGGTAGGCACTATTTT. It encodes CASTRREVSTGRHYF.

To note about this clonotype: A much larger clone differs from this one at a single base, so this may be a read error. The rearrangement links TRBV28 to TRBJ1-4, with TRBD1 matching over 8 bases. Germline CDR1 MDHEN, CDR2 SYDVKM. V was clipped by 2 bases and J by 5 bases; unmatched bases: 7. The CDR3 contains 16 residues. The CDR3 DNA reads as TGTGCCAGCAGTTTAGAACTGGCAGGGGGCAATGAAAAACTGTTTTTT. Protein product: CASSLELAGGNEKLFF.

Note on this clonotype: Compared with germline, one end of the junction differs, possibly owing to a read error. The rearrangement joins TRBV5-4 to TRBJ2-2; a possible D gene is TRBD2 (5 bases). Germline CDR1 SGHNT, CDR2 YYREEE (reference sequence). The CDR3 has 12 amino acids. CDR3: CANNSDTGELFF. The CDR3 coding sequence is TGTGCCAACAACTCAGACACCGGGGAGCTCTTTTTT.

The chain is built from TRBV30 and TRBJ2-3; D not resolved. The CDR3 is 15 residues long. The V and J ends lost 2 bases and 2 bases respectively, with 14 bases between them. Germline lookup yields CDR1 GTSNPN and CDR2 SVGIG (reference sequence). The CDR3 coding sequence is TGTGCCTGGAGTATACAAACACCGTCCACAGATACGCAGTATTTT. Protein: CAWSIQTPSTDTQYF.

This chain uses TRBV20-1 with TRBJ2-1, with D maybe TRBD2 (6 bases). The germline CDR1 and CDR2 sequences are DFQATT and SNEGSKA (reference sequence). V was cut by 7 bases and J by 10 bases, with 14 bases left in between. The CDR3 is 11 residues long. The CDR3 DNA follows: TGCAGTGTGGAGGGCCTCGGGGAGCAGTTCTTC. Residues: CSVEGLGEQFF.

This clonotype was counted only a few times. The chain links TRBV20-1 to TRBJ1-1; D perhaps matches TRBD1 (5 bases). CDR1 is DFQATT, CDR2 SNEGSKA, per germline (reference sequence). This CDR3 is 14 amino acids long. V lost 6 bases to trimming and J lost 0 bases, with 14 bases between them. This CDR3 is CSAYTGTLNTEAFF. CDR3 DNA sequence: TGCAGTGCATACACCGGGACCCTGAACACTGAAGCTTTCTTT.

This clonotype came up many times. The chain recombines TRBV2 with TRBJ1-5; no firm D call. Looked up from germline, CDR1 is SNHLY and CDR2 is FYNNEI. The CDR3 runs 14 residues. With 4 bases removed from V and 2 bases from J, the gap between germline ends came to 9 bases. Here the CDR3 DNA reads TGTGCCAGCAGTGGGCTCACAGGCAATCAGCCCCAGCATTTT. Translated, it gives CASSGLTGNQPQHF.

About this clonotype: Because the CDR3 is missing its conserved closing phenylalanine or tryptophan, this is likely a read error. The rearrangement joins TRBV29-1 to TRBJ2-5; no clear D. The CDR3 loop spans 13 amino acids. Per the germline V gene, CDR1 is SQVTM and CDR2 is ANQGSEA. CDR3 sequence: CTVAERFQETQYI. The CDR3 bases are TGTACCGTGGCCGAGAGGTTCCAAGAGACCCAGTACATC.

Note on this clonotype: This sequence may be a read error, since a much larger clone differs from it by one base. V gene TRBV10-3 combines with J gene TRBJ2-7; possible D gene TRBD2, 5 bases. Between the trimmed V and J ends, which lost 5 bases and 4 bases, there was a span of 21 bases. The germline gives CDR1 ENHRY, CDR2 SYGVKD. The CDR3 runs to 16 residues. CDR3 DNA sequence: TGTGCCATCAGTCAGCTTTCGGGGAGAGTTGCTTACGAGCAGTACTTC. It specifies CAISQLSGRVAYEQYF.